Listed here are 22 T cell receptor beta chains from one sample, sequenced in a study of T cells in Graves' hyperthyroidism and ophthalmopathy. RNA transcripts provided the source from which TCR beta CDR3 regions were amplified. A set of HTBI primers served as the primers for a first-round RT-PCR of the TCR CDR3. In TCRdb, the multiplex PCR reads were re-called with MiXCR into one record per CDR3 protein. This table holds fewer than 350,000 distinct CDR3 sequences, roughly 21% found once. Material: blood. These receptors originate from a woman between 50 and 59 years old with Graves' hyperthyroidism.

As DNA, the CDR3 is TGTGCCAGTAGATGGAGACAGGGGGCTCGAGACACTGAAGCTTTCTTT. This sequence encodes CASRWRQGARDTEAFF. The chain recombines TRBV19 with TRBJ1-1; 10 bases fit TRBD1. The V gene's germline CDR1 is LNHDA and CDR2 SQIVND (reference sequence). This CDR3 is built from 16 residues. V lost 6 bases and J lost 3; bases outside the gene matches: 10.

The table lists this clonotype with many counts. This chain connects TRBV28 to TRBJ2-1; the match to TRBD2 covers 7 bases. The junction had 7 bases not matched to a gene; V was cut back by 6 bases and J by 11 bases. The CDR3 has 12 amino acids. Germline CDR1 reads MDHEN; CDR2 reads SYDVKM. The CDR3 DNA reads as TGTGCCAGCAGCGTACTAGCGAACAAGCAGTTCTTC. Its protein product is CASSVLANKQFF.

This clonotype occurred many times. The chain employs TRBV27 and TRBJ2-6, with 9 bases matching TRBD1. With 3 bases clipped from V and 0 bases from J, the junction kept 6 bases outside the gene matches. The CDR3 contains 18 residues. Per germline, CDR1 MNHEY and CDR2 SMNVEV (reference sequence). The CDR3 reads CASSLKTGGYSGANVLTF. CDR3 coding DNA: TGTGCCAGCAGTTTGAAGACAGGGGGGTACTCTGGGGCCAACGTCCTGACTTTC.

At least ten counts were recorded for this clonotype. The rearrangement joins TRBV28 to TRBJ1-5, with a possible D match to TRBD1 (5 bases). The germline CDR1 and CDR2 sequences are MDHEN and SYDVKM. This CDR3 contains 14 residues. V shed 7 bases and J shed 2 bases, with 12 bases lying between them. CDR3: CASIRGVGNQPQHF. DNA for the CDR3: TGTGCCAGCATTAGAGGGGTCGGCAATCAGCCCCAGCATTTT.

This clonotype has at least ten counts. The rearrangement uses TRBV28 and TRBJ1-1; possibly TRBD1 for D (6 bases). Germline-derived CDR1 and CDR2 are MDHEN and SYDVKM. V was clipped by 5 bases and J by 1 base, with 17 bases between them. CDR3 size: 16 residues. CDR3 DNA sequence: TGTGCCAGCAGTCCAACAGGGACTCCGGGGAACACTGAAGCTTTCTTT. This codes for CASSPTGTPGNTEAFF. Combining the CDR3 with reference TRBV28 and TRBJ1-1 gives the whole variable domain DVKVTQSSRYLVKRTGEKVFLECVQDMDHENMFWYRQDPGLGLRLIYFSYDVKMKEKGDIPEGYSVSREKKERFSLILESASTNQTSMYLCASSPTGTPGNTEAFFGQGTRLTVV.

This clonotype was picked up many times. Written as DNA, the CDR3 is TGTGCCAGTAGTTCCTTGGGCGAGCAGTACTTC. Residues: CASSSLGEQYF. The rearrangement joins TRBV19 to TRBJ2-7; no clear D. V was shortened by 5 bases and J by 6 bases, with 8 bases between the two germline ends. Germline CDR1 reads LNHDA; CDR2 reads SQIVND (reference sequence). The CDR3 loop spans 11 amino acids.

This clonotype was counted only a few times. The chain is built from TRBV30 and TRBJ1-3, with a weak D call TRBD1 (5 bases). From germline, CDR1 is GTSNPN and CDR2 SVGIG (reference sequence). The V gene lost 5 bases and the J gene lost 1 base, with 15 bases spanning the gap. The CDR3 sequence is 15 residues long. The DNA of the CDR3 is TGTGCCTGGGGACACCGTTCAGGATCTGGAAACACCATATATTTT. Translating gives CAWGHRSGSGNTIYF.

The table lists this clonotype with many counts. This rearrangement joins TRBV6-2 or TRBV6-3 to TRBJ2-1, with 7 positions matching TRBD2. With 5 bases clipped from V and 8 bases from J, the junction kept 18 bases outside the gene matches. CDR1 MNHEY and CDR2 SVGEGT come from the germline V gene. The CDR3 contains 17 residues. The CDR3 DNA reads as TGTGCCAGCAGTCCCGACCGTAGCGGGTCCCCCAGCCATGAGCAGTTCTTC. Its translation: CASSPDRSGSPSHEQFF.

This clonotype was seen ten or more times. The V gene is TRBV2, the J gene TRBJ1-2; 11 bases agree with TRBD1. The V gene end was trimmed by 1 base and the J gene end by 8 bases; junction bases not matched to a gene: 6. The CDR3 extends over 15 amino acids. CDR1 and CDR2 (germline): SNHLY, FYNNEI. The CDR3 here is CASSEDGQGALGYTF. CDR3 coding DNA: TGTGCCAGCAGTGAAGACGGACAGGGGGCGTTGGGCTACACCTTC.

This clonotype was seen a handful of times. The CDR3 is CSVMGRGNTEAFF. The CDR3 DNA sequence: TGCAGCGTTATGGGGAGAGGGAACACTGAAGCTTTCTTT. The J gene is TRBJ1-1, the V gene TRBV29-1; D ambiguous. The V gene's germline CDR1 is SQVTM and CDR2 ANQGSEA. The CDR3 spans 13 residues. V shed 5 bases and J shed 1 base, with 11 bases lying between them.

This clonotype has at least ten counts. This chain links TRBV27 with TRBJ1-1, with D maybe TRBD1 (6 bases). There are 16 residues in the CDR3. CDR1 and CDR2 (germline): MNHEY, SMNVEV (reference sequence). Deletions cut 5 bases from V and 0 bases from J, with 16 bases between. The CDR3 reads CASSPRGLYLNTEAFF. DNA of the CDR3: TGTGCCAGCAGTCCCAGGGGATTATACTTGAACACTGAAGCTTTCTTT.

This clonotype was counted at least ten times. The chain combines TRBV3-1 with TRBJ2-1; 9 nucleotides agree with TRBD2. Looked up from germline, CDR1 is LGHDT and CDR2 is YNNKEL (reference sequence). The CDR3 is 16 residues long. V dropped 0 bases and J dropped 7; count of bases not matched to a gene: 7. CDR3 DNA: TGTGCCAGCAGCCAAGATTCTGGCGGGAGGGCGAATGAGCAGTTCTTC. Translation gives CASSQDSGGRANEQFF.

V usage is TRBV7-9 and J usage is TRBJ2-7; D not certain. Trimming removed 1 base from V and 4 bases from J, with 14 bases in between. CDR3 length equals 15 residues. Germline CDR1 is SEHNR and CDR2 is FQNEAQ (reference sequence). CDR3 protein: CASSLDTFTGYEQYF. CDR3 nucleotide sequence: TGTGCCAGCAGCTTAGACACCTTCACCGGATACGAGCAGTACTTC. The full variable domain, rest sourced from reference TRBV7-9 and TRBJ2-7, is DTGVSQNPRHKITKRGQNVTFRCDPISEHNRLYWYRQTLGQGPEFLTYFQNEAQLEKSRLLSDRFSAERPKGSFSTLEIQRTEQGDSAMYLCASSLDTFTGYEQYFGPGTRLTVT.

This clonotype came up many times. This rearrangement joins TRBV18 to TRBJ1-1; D remains ambiguous. The CDR3 consists of 13 residues. V dropped 4 bases and J dropped 1 base, with 7 bases sitting between them. CDR1 is KGHSH, CDR2 LQKENI, per germline. The CDR3 loop is CASSRMTNTEAFF. CDR3 nucleotide sequence: TGTGCCAGCTCACGAATGACGAACACTGAAGCTTTCTTT. Full variable domain (missing parts from reference TRBV18 and TRBJ1-1): NAGVMQNPRHLVRRRGQEARLRCSPMKGHSHVYWYRQLPEEGLKFMVYLQKENIIDESGMPKERFSAEFPKEGPSILRIQQVVRGDSAAYFCASSRMTNTEAFFGQGTRLTVV.

This clonotype was recorded a few times. The CDR3 DNA is TGTGCCAGCAGCCCCAGTTTTAGTAGGGGGATAGCCAAAAACATTCAGTACTTC. Amino acid sequence: CASSPSFSRGIAKNIQYF. J is TRBJ2-4 and V is TRBV3-1, with a weak D call TRBD1 (6 bases). V lost 4 bases, J lost 0 bases, and 19 bases lay in between. This CDR3 region has 18 residues. Germline lookup yields CDR1 LGHDT and CDR2 YNNKEL (reference sequence).

J is TRBJ2-6 and V is TRBV6-1; 8 bases map to TRBD1. Germline V CDR1 and CDR2: MNHNS, SASEGT. The CDR3 consists of 18 residues. The V gene end was trimmed by 2 bases and the J gene end by 0 bases; junction bases not matched to a gene: 6. The CDR3 loop is CASSERRQGSSGANVLTF. Written as DNA, the CDR3 is TGTGCCAGCAGTGAACGGAGACAGGGGAGCTCTGGGGCCAACGTCCTGACTTTC.

In this sample, this clonotype turned up many times. The CDR3 loop is CAISRTGGDQPQHF. CDR3 nucleotide sequence: TGTGCCATCAGTCGGACAGGGGGCGATCAGCCCCAGCATTTT. The chain is built from TRBV10-3 and TRBJ1-5; 11 positions agree with TRBD1. Germline V gives CDR1 ENHRY, CDR2 SYGVKD. The CDR3 covers 14 residues. Trimming at V came to 5 bases and at J to 5 bases, leaving 2 bases not matched to a gene.

This clonotype appeared many times. The rearrangement links TRBV2 to TRBJ1-1; D may be TRBD1 (5 bases). The germline V gene encodes CDR1 SNHLY and CDR2 FYNNEI. The germline V and J ends were trimmed by 0 bases and 1 base, with 6 bases remaining between them. This CDR3 spans 14 amino acids. The CDR3 region has the DNA TGTGCCAGCAGTGAAGCAGGGGCGAACACTGAAGCTTTCTTT. It yields the protein CASSEAGANTEAFF. The full variable domain, with the rest looked up from reference TRBV2 and TRBJ1-1, is EPEVTQTPSHQVTQMGQEVILRCVPISNHLYFYWYRQILGQKVEFLVSFYNNEISEKSEIFDDQFSVERPDGSNFTLKIRSTKLEDSAMYFCASSEAGANTEAFFGQGTRLTVV.

The rearrangement uses TRBV12-3 or TRBV12-4 and TRBJ2-7, with a tentative D call TRBD1 (6 bases). The CDR3 runs 13 residues. Trimming stripped 5 bases from V and 6 bases from J, with 14 bases between. CDR3 in amino acids: CASSHVQGPEQYF. CDR3 sequence (DNA): TGTGCCAGCAGTCACGTACAGGGTCCCGAGCAGTACTTC.

V is TRBV27 and J is TRBJ2-1; TRBD2 matches 7 bases. The CDR3 covers 16 residues. The germline CDR1 and CDR2 sequences are MNHEY and SMNVEV (reference sequence). The V segment lost 5 bases and the J segment 3 bases; nucleotides outside the gene matches: 10. CDR3 loop: CASSAEWRGSYNEQFF. The CDR3 DNA sequence: TGTGCCAGCAGTGCCGAATGGCGGGGGAGCTACAATGAGCAGTTCTTC.

This clonotype was picked up many times. The rearrangement uses TRBV7-9 and TRBJ2-7; D may be TRBD1 (5 bases). Trimming pared 1 base from V and 0 bases from J, leaving 10 bases between. The CDR3 runs 15 residues. In germline, CDR1 is SEHNR, CDR2 FQNEAQ (reference sequence). The CDR3 loop is CASSLEGASSYEQYF. DNA of the CDR3: TGTGCCAGCAGCTTAGAAGGGGCAAGCTCCTACGAGCAGTACTTC.

This clonotype was recorded a few times. The genes are TRBV28 and TRBJ1-1; maybe TRBD1 (5 bases). Trimming stripped 6 bases from V and 0 bases from J, with 14 bases between. Germline V gene data show CDR1 as MDHEN and CDR2 as SYDVKM. The length of the CDR3 is 15 residues. Here the CDR3 reads CASSSSGAVNTEAFF. CDR3 sequence (DNA): TGTGCCAGCAGCTCCTCTGGGGCCGTGAACACTGAAGCTTTCTTT.